This T cell receptor beta chain was obtained from a study of blood T cell repertoires in COVID-19. Germline assignment: CDR1 ENHRY and CDR2 SYGVKD. The CDR3 is 15 amino acids. V was pared by 3 bases and J by 6 bases, with 16 bases between. TCRdb's table, derived via immunoSEQ multiplex PCR, lists solely in-frame clones and lacks some. The data hold 150,000 to 200,000 clones, with around four fifths observed a single time. The specimen was peripheral blood. This clonotype was obtained from a woman aged 80 or older with acute or convalescent COVID-19. V is TRBV10-3 and J is TRBJ2-3; tentative D call: TRBD1 (6 bases). The CDR3 protein is CAISDYRESSDTQYF. In DNA, the CDR3 is TGTGCCATCAGTGATTACAGGGAATCCTCGGATACGCAGTATTTT.